This TCR beta chain was identified during a study of cytomegalovirus exposure and HLA in healthy donors. The CDR3 totals 12 residues. Germline CDR1 and CDR2: LGHNA and YSLEER. Comments on this clone: Compared with germline, one end of the junction differs, possibly owing to a read error.

The PCR used 60 Vbeta and 13 Jbeta primers. TCRdb's table, derived via immunoSEQ multiplex PCR, lists solely in-frame clones and lacks some. In the table there are under 200,000 clones, over 60% of which are singletons. This chain uses TRBV4-3 with TRBJ2-3; 13 bases agree with TRBD2. Sequenced input: PBMCs. The TCR comes from a woman aged 30 to 39 in good health and CMV-seronegative. CDR3 residues: CASSPTSGGAVF. In nucleotides, the CDR3 is TGCGCCAGCAGCCCCACTAGCGGGGGGGCCGTTTTT.